Each of the 8 T cell receptor beta chains below was sequenced from the same sample in a study of control samples from healthy donors and cancer patients. The assay was immunoSEQ multiplex PCR, and TCRdb's table has in-frame clones only and misses some. The table lists 65,000 to 75,000 clones, roughly 87% of them singletons. Input material: blood. All receptors come from a woman aged 50 to 65 in good health.

The chain is built from TRBV7-2 and TRBJ2-2, with a weak D call TRBD2 (6 bases). V was cut by 6 bases and J by 5 bases, with 10 bases left in between. Germline assignment: CDR1 SGHTA and CDR2 FQGNSA. This CDR3 has 13 residues. CDR3 amino acids: CASRGGWTGELFF. In DNA form, the CDR3 reads TGTGCCAGCAGGGGGGGATGGACCGGGGAGCTGTTTTTT.

The chain has TRBV15 and TRBJ2-7; maybe TRBD2 (6 bases). CDR1 LNHNV and CDR2 YYDKDF come from the germline V gene (reference sequence). The CDR3 runs 15 residues. The V end lost 0 bases, the J end lost 2 bases, and 11 bases lay between the germline ends. CDR3 DNA sequence: TGTGCCACCAGCAGAGAGAGGGGAGGCCCCTACGAGCAGTACTTC. It specifies CATSRERGGPYEQYF.

In the case of this clone: Its ends do not fully match the called genes, so a read error is possible. V is TRBV28 and J is TRBJ2-1; tentatively, D is TRBD1 (5 bases). The CDR3 loop spans 15 amino acids. Germline CDR1 and CDR2: MDHEN and SYDVKM. CDR3 protein: CAGSPDNRRYNEQFF. The CDR3 region has the DNA TGTGCCGGCAGTCCGGATAACAGGCGGTACAATGAGCAGTTCTTC.

This clone was observed a handful of times. The V gene is TRBV7-9, the J gene TRBJ2-2; D is possibly TRBD1 (5 bases). The length of the CDR3 is 13 residues. The V end lost 11 bases, the J end lost 3 bases, and 13 bases lay between the germline ends. CDR1 is SEHNR, CDR2 FQNEAQ, per germline (reference sequence). The CDR3 here is CALSQEYTGELFF. CDR3 nucleotides: TGTGCCTTATCACAGGAGTACACCGGGGAGCTGTTTTTT.

The chain combines TRBV5-4 with TRBJ2-3; TRBD2 matches at 13 bases. Per the germline V gene, CDR1 is SGHNT and CDR2 is YYREEE (reference sequence). The CDR3 covers 15 residues. The V segment lost 3 bases and the J segment 4 bases; nucleotides outside the gene matches: 2. The CDR3 loop reads CASSWTSGSSDTQYF. The CDR3 DNA sequence: TGTGCCAGCAGCTGGACTAGCGGGAGTTCAGATACGCAGTATTTT.

This chain uses TRBV28 with TRBJ1-1; possibly TRBD1 for D (5 bases). The germline gives CDR1 MDHEN, CDR2 SYDVKM. The V gene lost 4 bases and the J gene lost 5 bases, with 17 bases spanning the gap. There are 15 residues in the CDR3. CDR3 sequence: CASSSGGEGKTEAFF. CDR3 DNA: TGTGCCAGCAGTTCTGGAGGGGAAGGGAAGACTGAAGCTTTCTTT.

The chain carries TRBV11-3 and TRBJ2-5; TRBD1 matches at 12 bases. CDR3 length: 17 amino acids. V shed 3 bases and J 1 base; nucleotides not matched to a gene: 6. Germline V lookup: CDR1 SGHNT, CDR2 YENEEA. The CDR3 spells CASSLGQGAKGQETQYF. CDR3 nucleotides: TGTGCCAGCAGCTTGGGACAGGGGGCGAAAGGCCAAGAGACCCAGTACTTC.

CDR3 loop: CASSYGQGDPYGYTF. The CDR3, as DNA: TGCGCCAGCAGCTATGGACAGGGAGACCCCTATGGCTACACCTTC. The rearrangement uses TRBV5-1 and TRBJ1-2, with TRBD1 matching 8 bases. Germline assignment: CDR1 SGHRS and CDR2 YFSETQ. CDR3 size: 15 residues. The V gene end was trimmed by 3 bases and the J gene end by 4 bases; junction bases not matched to a gene: 8.